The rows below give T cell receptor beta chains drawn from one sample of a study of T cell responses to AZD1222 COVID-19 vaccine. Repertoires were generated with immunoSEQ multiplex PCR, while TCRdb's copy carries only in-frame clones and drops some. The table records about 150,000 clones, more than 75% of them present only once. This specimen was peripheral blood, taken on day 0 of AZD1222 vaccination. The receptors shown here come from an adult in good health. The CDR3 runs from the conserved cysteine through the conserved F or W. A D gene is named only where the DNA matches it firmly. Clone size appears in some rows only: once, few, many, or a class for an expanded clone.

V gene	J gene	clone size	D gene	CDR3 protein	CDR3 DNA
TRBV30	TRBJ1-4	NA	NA	CAWSVPGSEKLFF	TGTGCCTGGAGTGTACCTGGTTCTGAAAAACTGTTTTTT
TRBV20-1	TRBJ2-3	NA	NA	CSAPVGTQYF	TGCAGTGCTCCGGTTGGTACGCAGTATTTT
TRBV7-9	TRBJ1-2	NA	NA	CASSLWTETYGYTF	TGTGCCAGCAGCCTATGGACAGAAACCTATGGCTACACCTTC
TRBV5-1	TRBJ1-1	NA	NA	CASSLRGAVTEAFF	TGCGCCAGCAGCTTACGGGGGGCAGTAACTGAAGCTTTCTTT
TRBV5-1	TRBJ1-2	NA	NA	CASSLGAQGIGYTF	TGCGCCAGCAGCTTGGGTGCCCAGGGGATTGGCTACACCTTC
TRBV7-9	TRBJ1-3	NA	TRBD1	CASSFMTGALTGTIYF	TGTGCCAGCAGTTTTATGACAGGGGCCCTTACCGGCACCATATATTTT
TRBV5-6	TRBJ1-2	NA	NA	CASSLARGSYGYTF	TGTGCCAGCAGCTTGGCTCGTGGATCCTACGGCTACACCTTC
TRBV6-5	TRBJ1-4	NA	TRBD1	CASRRDSLEKLFF	TGTGCCAGCAGACGGGACAGCCTAGAAAAACTGTTTTTT
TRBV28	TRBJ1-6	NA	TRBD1	CASSQNKPTQGGDSYNSPLHF	TGTGCCAGCAGTCAAAACAAACCGACACAGGGGGGAGACTCCTATAATTCACCCCTCCACTTT
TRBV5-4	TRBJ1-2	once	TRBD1	CASSANRGDGYTF	TGTGCCAGCAGCGCAAACAGGGGGGATGGCTACACCTTC
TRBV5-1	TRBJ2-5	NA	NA	CASNQGLQETQYF	TGCGCCAGCAACCAGGGCCTACAAGAGACCCAGTACTTC
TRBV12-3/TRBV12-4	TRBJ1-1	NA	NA	CASSYRNTEAFF	TGTGCCAGCAGTTACAGGAACACTGAAGCTTTCTTT
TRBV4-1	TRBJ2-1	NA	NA	CASSELDVSYNEQFF	TGCGCCAGCAGCGAATTGGACGTCTCCTACAATGAGCAGTTCTTC
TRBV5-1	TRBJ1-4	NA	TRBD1	CASSLAGQATNEKLFF	TGCGCCAGCAGCTTGGCGGGACAGGCAACTAATGAAAAACTGTTTTTT
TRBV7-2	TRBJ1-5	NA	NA	CASSLGHADNQPQHF	TGTGCCAGCAGCTTAGGCCATGCTGACAATCAGCCCCAGCATTTT
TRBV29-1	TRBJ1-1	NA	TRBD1	CSVDGRWTGGNTEAFF	TGCAGCGTCGATGGTCGGTGGACAGGAGGGAACACTGAAGCTTTCTTT
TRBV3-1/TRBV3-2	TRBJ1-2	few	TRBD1	CASSQLHPTGTGKGNYGYTF	TGTGCCAGCAGCCAACTCCACCCGACCGGGACAGGGAAAGGAAACTATGGCTACACCTTC
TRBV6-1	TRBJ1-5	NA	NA	CASSEPLNQQPQHF	TGTGCCAGCAGTGAACCCCTAAACCAACAGCCCCAGCATTTT
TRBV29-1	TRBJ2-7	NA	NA	CSVAPGHLSYEQYF	TGCAGCGTTGCCCCGGGACACCTCTCCTACGAGCAGTACTTC
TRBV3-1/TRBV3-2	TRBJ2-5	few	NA	CASSQESRVETQYF	TGTGCCAGCAGCCAAGAGTCAAGGGTGGAGACCCAGTACTTC
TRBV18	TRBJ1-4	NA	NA	CASSPGRNEKLFF	TGTGCCAGCTCACCAGGGCGAAATGAAAAACTGTTTTTT
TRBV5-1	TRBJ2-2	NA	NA	CASSLATEAPGELFF	TGCGCCAGCAGCTTGGCGACGGAGGCCCCGGGGGAGCTGTTTTTT
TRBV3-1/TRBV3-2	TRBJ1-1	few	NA	CASTSHGGSTEAFF	TGTGCCAGCACATCTCATGGAGGTAGCACTGAAGCTTTCTTT
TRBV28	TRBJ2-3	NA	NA	CASTGGGRVDTQYF	TGTGCCAGCACTGGTGGGGGCCGGGTAGATACGCAGTATTTT
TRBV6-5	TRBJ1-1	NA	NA	CASSYSRHLTEAFF	TGTGCCAGCAGTTACTCTAGACACCTCACTGAAGCTTTCTTT
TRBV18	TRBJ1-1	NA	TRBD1	CATQDRGRLEAFF	TGTGCCACTCAAGACAGGGGCAGACTTGAAGCTTTCTTT
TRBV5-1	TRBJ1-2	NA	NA	CASSPTWGVGGYTF	TGCGCCAGCAGCCCAACTTGGGGGGTGGGCGGCTACACCTTC
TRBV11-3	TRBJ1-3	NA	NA	CASSPGEGLGNTIYF	TGTGCCAGCAGCCCCGGAGAGGGACTTGGAAACACCATATATTTT
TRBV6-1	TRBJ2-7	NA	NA	CASSEVRKYEQYF	TGTGCCAGCAGTGAAGTAAGGAAGTACGAGCAGTACTTC
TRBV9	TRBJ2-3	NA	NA	CASRPGPSGSDTQYF	TGTGCCAGCAGACCTGGACCCTCTGGGTCAGATACGCAGTATTTT
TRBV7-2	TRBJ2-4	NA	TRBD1	CASSLAGGPGVQYF	TGTGCCAGCAGCTTAGCAGGGGGCCCCGGGGTTCAGTACTTC
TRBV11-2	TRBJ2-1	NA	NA	CASSRGSSYNEQFF	TGTGCCAGCAGCCGAGGGAGCTCCTACAATGAGCAGTTCTTC
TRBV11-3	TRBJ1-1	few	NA	CASSPDNRDTEAFF	TGTGCCAGCAGCCCGGACAATAGAGACACTGAAGCTTTCTTT
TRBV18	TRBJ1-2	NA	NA	CASSPGANYGYTF	TGTGCCAGCTCACCTGGCGCTAACTATGGCTACACCTTC
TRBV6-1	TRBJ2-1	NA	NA	CASSEAWAGWDEQFF	TGTGCCAGCAGTGAAGCGTGGGCAGGGTGGGATGAGCAGTTCTTC
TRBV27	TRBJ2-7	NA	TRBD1	CASRFTSGQGSYEQYF	TGTGCCAGCAGATTCACCTCGGGACAGGGAAGCTACGAGCAGTACTTC
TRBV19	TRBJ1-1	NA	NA	CASTPRGGARGEAFF	TGTGCCAGTACCCCCCGAGGGGGGGCGAGAGGTGAAGCTTTCTTT
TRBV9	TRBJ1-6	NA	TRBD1	CASSAGGGNSPLHF	TGTGCCAGCAGCGCAGGGGGGGGGAATTCACCCCTCCACTTT
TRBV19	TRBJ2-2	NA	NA	CASRWQGNTGELFF	TGTGCCAGTAGATGGCAGGGAAACACCGGGGAGCTGTTTTTT
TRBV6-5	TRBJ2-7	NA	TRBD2	CATKRDVDWDEQYF	TGTGCCACCAAGCGGGACGTTGACTGGGACGAGCAGTACTTC
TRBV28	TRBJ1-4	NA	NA	CASSLSHPSATNEKLFF	TGTGCCAGCAGTTTATCTCACCCCTCTGCAACTAATGAAAAACTGTTTTTT
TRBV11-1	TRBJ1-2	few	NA	CASSTQASDGYTF	TGTGCCAGCAGCACCCAGGCTTCCGATGGCTACACCTTC
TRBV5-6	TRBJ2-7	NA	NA	CASSISGDWYEQYF	TGTGCCAGCAGTATCTCAGGGGATTGGTACGAGCAGTACTTC
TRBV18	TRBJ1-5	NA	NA	CASSPERGEWQPQHF	TGTGCCAGCTCACCGGAACGAGGGGAGTGGCAGCCCCAGCATTTT
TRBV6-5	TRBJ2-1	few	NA	CASSNRVFAYNEQFF	TGTGCCAGCAGTAACAGGGTATTTGCCTACAATGAGCAGTTCTTC
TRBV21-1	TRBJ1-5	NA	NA	CASSSPGGERNQPQHF	TGTGCCAGCAGCTCCCCCGGAGGGGAACGCAATCAGCCCCAGCATTTT
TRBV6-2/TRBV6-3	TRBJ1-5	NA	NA	CASSYTMDYNQPQHF	TGTGCCAGCAGTTACACTATGGATTACAATCAGCCCCAGCATTTT
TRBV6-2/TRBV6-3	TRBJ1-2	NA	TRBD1	CASSPEQGAYYGYTF	TGTGCCAGCAGCCCCGAACAGGGGGCATATTATGGCTACACCTTC